This entry lists 11 T cell receptor beta chains sequenced from one sample in a study of blood T cell repertoires in COVID-19 (TCRdb year 2020). The library was built by means of the immunoSEQ multiplex PCR assay. The table comes from immuneACCESS by way of TCRdb, which keeps in-frame sequences with V and J called. Part of the clones is missing from these tables; in studies checked, under half for an unresolved V gene and the rest for unknown reasons. Across this sample there are about 170,000 clones, with around four fifths seen only once. Of the sample, about 3% is held by the ten largest clones. The sequenced sample consisted of peripheral blood. Receptors originate from a man in his 70s with acute or convalescent COVID-19.

V gene TRBV18 combines with J gene TRBJ2-5; tentatively, D is TRBD2 (6 bases). Between the trimmed V and J ends, which lost 1 base and 2 bases, there was a span of 11 bases. CDR1 KGHSH and CDR2 LQKENI come from the germline V gene. The CDR3 spans 15 residues. The CDR3 sequence is CASSPRASDQETQYF. The CDR3 DNA is TGTGCCAGCTCACCACGGGCTAGCGATCAAGAGACCCAGTACTTC.

The chain is built from TRBV24-1 and TRBJ2-1; TRBD2 agrees at 8 bases. In germline, CDR1 is KGHDR, CDR2 SFDVKD. V was pared by 4 bases and J by 9 bases, with 16 bases of the junction left unmatched. This CDR3 comprises 17 residues. This CDR3 is CATSESTPGLGVREQFF. The CDR3 DNA sequence: TGTGCCACCAGTGAATCTACTCCGGGACTAGGTGTCCGTGAGCAGTTCTTC.

The chain uses TRBV28 and TRBJ1-2, with no clear D. The CDR3 has 13 residues. Germline loops: CDR1 MDHEN, CDR2 SYDVKM. V lost 2 bases, J lost 2 bases, and 6 bases lay in between. CDR3 DNA: TGTGCCAGCAGTTTAGGGCTGAACTATGGCTACACCTTC. Translation gives CASSLGLNYGYTF.

The V gene is TRBV19, the J gene TRBJ1-2; 8 bases align to TRBD1. After removal of 4 bases from V and 0 bases from J, the junction contained 7 bases not matched to a gene. The CDR3 covers 16 residues. From germline, CDR1 is LNHDA and CDR2 SQIVND (reference sequence). CDR3 nucleotides: TGTGCCAGTAGTAGGACAGGGAAATCTGCTAACTATGGCTACACCTTC. Amino acids: CASSRTGKSANYGYTF. Full variable domain (rest looked up from reference TRBV19 and TRBJ1-2): DGGITQSPKYLFRKEGQNVTLSCEQNLNHDAMYWYRQDPGQGLRLIYYSQIVNDFQKGDIAEGYSVSREKKESFPLTVTSAQKNPTAFYLCASSRTGKSANYGYTFGSGTRLTVV.

In the case of this clone: The same CDR3 is also encoded by other DNA sequences in this sample. V gene TRBV5-1 combines with J gene TRBJ2-3, with a tentative D call TRBD1 (5 bases). Trimming cost V 1 base and J 3 bases, with 12 bases left between them. Germline V gene lookup returns CDR1 SGHRS and CDR2 YFSETQ. This CDR3 comprises 15 residues. The CDR3 sequence is CASSLRGVGTDTQYF. The CDR3 coding sequence is TGCGCCAGCAGCTTGAGGGGCGTGGGGACAGATACGCAGTATTTT.

The chain links TRBV29-1 to TRBJ2-1; D gene uncertain. The CDR3 runs to 12 residues. Trimming took off 7 bases at V and 0 bases at J, with 7 bases between the two ends. Germline lookup yields CDR1 SQVTM and CDR2 ANQGSEA. The CDR3 loop reads CSGRSSYNEQFF. The CDR3 nucleotides read TGCAGCGGGCGGAGCTCCTACAATGAGCAGTTCTTC.

CDR3: CASINQGRSYEQYF. CDR3 DNA sequence: TGTGCCAGCATCAACCAGGGGCGAAGCTACGAGCAGTACTTC. The V call is TRBV6-5, the J call TRBJ2-7, with D possibly being TRBD1 (6 bases). The CDR3 covers 14 residues. The germline gives CDR1 MNHEY, CDR2 SVGAGI. Trimming removed 7 bases from V and 3 bases from J, with 16 bases in between.

CDR3 coding DNA: TGTGCCAGCAGTGCTACTATGACAGCGAACTATGGCTACACCTTC. Residues: CASSATMTANYGYTF. The chain has TRBV2 and TRBJ1-2, with D possibly matching TRBD1 (5 bases). Trimming cost V 4 bases and J 2 bases, with 14 bases left between them. Germline loops: CDR1 SNHLY, CDR2 FYNNEI. The length of the CDR3 is 15 residues.

The genes are TRBV6-1 and TRBJ2-7, with 10 bases that match TRBD2. CDR3 length: 15 amino acids. Germline CDR1 and CDR2: MNHNS and SASEGT. The J segment lost 7 bases and the V segment lost 5 bases, leaving 11 bases of the junction unmatched. CDR3 coding DNA: TGTGCCAGCAGTTCCCGGACTAGCGGTGGGGGTGAGCAGTACTTC. This codes for CASSSRTSGGGEQYF.

The table lists this clone with a few counts. This chain links TRBV6-1 with TRBJ2-5; tentative D call: TRBD2 (6 bases). Germline V CDR1 and CDR2: MNHNS, SASEGT. Trimming removed 2 bases from V and 9 bases from J, with 16 bases in between. The CDR3 covers 14 residues. The CDR3 protein is CASSEQAGFKAQYF. CDR3 DNA sequence: TGTGCCAGCAGTGAACAGGCGGGATTCAAGGCCCAGTACTTC.

This clone was seen a handful of times. The chain links TRBV7-3 to TRBJ2-1, with TRBD2 matching over 8 bases. The CDR3 is 15 residues long. Trimming took 1 base from V and 4 from J; bases not matched to a gene: 3. CDR1 is SGHTA and CDR2 is FQGTGA in the germline V gene. CDR3 sequence: CASSLSIAGYNEQFF. CDR3 DNA sequence: TGTGCCAGCAGCTTAAGCATAGCGGGATACAATGAGCAGTTCTTC.